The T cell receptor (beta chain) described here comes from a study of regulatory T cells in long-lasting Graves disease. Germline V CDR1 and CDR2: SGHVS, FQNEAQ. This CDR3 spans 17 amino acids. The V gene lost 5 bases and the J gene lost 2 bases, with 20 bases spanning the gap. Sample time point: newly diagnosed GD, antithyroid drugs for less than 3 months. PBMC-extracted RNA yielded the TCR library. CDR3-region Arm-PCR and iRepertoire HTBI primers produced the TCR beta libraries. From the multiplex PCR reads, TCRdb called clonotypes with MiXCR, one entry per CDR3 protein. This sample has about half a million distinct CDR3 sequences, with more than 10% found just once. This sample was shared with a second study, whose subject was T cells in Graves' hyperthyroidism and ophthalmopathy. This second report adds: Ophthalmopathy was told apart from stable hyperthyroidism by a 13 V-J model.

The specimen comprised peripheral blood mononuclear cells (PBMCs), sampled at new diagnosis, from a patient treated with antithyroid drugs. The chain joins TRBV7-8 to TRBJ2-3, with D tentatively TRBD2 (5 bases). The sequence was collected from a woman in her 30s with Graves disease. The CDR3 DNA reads TGTGCCAGCAGCCCCCCCCCAGCGGAAAATATCACAGATACGCAGTATTTT. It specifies CASSPPPAENITDTQYF.